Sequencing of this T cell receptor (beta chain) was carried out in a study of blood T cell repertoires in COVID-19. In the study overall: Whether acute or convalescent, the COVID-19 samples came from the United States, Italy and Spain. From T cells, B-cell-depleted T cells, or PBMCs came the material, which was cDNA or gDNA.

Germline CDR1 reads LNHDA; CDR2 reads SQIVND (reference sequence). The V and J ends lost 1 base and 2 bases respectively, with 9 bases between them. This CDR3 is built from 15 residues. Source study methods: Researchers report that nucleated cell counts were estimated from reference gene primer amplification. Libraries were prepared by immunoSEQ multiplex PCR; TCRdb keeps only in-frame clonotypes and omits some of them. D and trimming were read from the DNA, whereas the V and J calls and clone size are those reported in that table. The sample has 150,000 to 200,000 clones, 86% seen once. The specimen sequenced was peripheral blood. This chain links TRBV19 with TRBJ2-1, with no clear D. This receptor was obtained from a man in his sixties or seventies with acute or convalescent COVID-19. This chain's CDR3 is CASSIAQVPYNEQFF. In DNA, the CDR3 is TGTGCCAGTAGTATAGCTCAGGTCCCCTACAATGAGCAGTTCTTC.